This entry lists 13 T cell receptor beta chains sequenced from one sample in a study of beta chain features in type 1 diabetes. The whole isolated RNA underwent reverse transcription, so sequencing captured expressed TCRB transcripts. Libraries were prepared by immunoSEQ multiplex PCR; TCRdb keeps only in-frame clonotypes and omits some of them. The profile shows fewer than 200,000 clones, around 13% of them singletons. The sequencing input was central memory CD4+ T cells from blood. The source is a woman under 30 in good health.

The chain uses TRBV10-3 and TRBJ1-4, with 7 bases identical to TRBD1. The CDR3 spans 13 residues. Germline CDR1 and CDR2: ENHRY and SYGVKD. Losses at the gene ends were 6 bases for V and 8 bases for J; bases not matched to a gene: 6. The CDR3 reads CAIRSSGGEKLFF. The DNA of the CDR3 is TGTGCCATCAGGAGTTCAGGGGGGGAAAAACTGTTTTTT.

The sample holds a few counts of this clone. The chain has TRBV5-1 and TRBJ2-3, with 8 nucleotides matching TRBD2. J was trimmed by 6 bases and V by 4 bases; bases with no gene match: 7. CDR1 is SGHRS, CDR2 YFSETQ, per germline. The CDR3 is 14 residues long. The CDR3 region is CASSELAGTDTQYF. CDR3 nucleotide sequence: TGCGCCAGCAGCGAGTTAGCGGGAACGGATACGCAGTATTTT.

This clone was counted only a few times. The chain has TRBV13 and TRBJ2-5; perhaps TRBD2 as D (6 bases). The ends were cut back, 1 base at V and 2 bases at J, with 11 bases in the middle. The germline CDR1 and CDR2 sequences are PRHDT and FYEKMQ (reference sequence). CDR3 size: 15 residues. Here the CDR3 DNA reads TGTGCCAGCAGCTTAGATCAGCGGGTGCAAGAGACCCAGTACTTC. Protein product: CASSLDQRVQETQYF.

This clone was recorded at least ten times. The chain is built from TRBV6-5 and TRBJ1-1, with a possible D match to TRBD1 (6 bases). The V end lost 2 bases, the J end lost 3 bases, and 10 bases lay between the germline ends. The germline CDR1 and CDR2 sequences are MNHEY and SVGAGI. The CDR3 extends over 14 amino acids. The CDR3 DNA reads TGTGCCAGCAGTTACGTACAGGGCTACACTGAAGCTTTCTTT. Translating it yields CASSYVQGYTEAFF.

This clone occurred a few times. The chain combines TRBV11-2 with TRBJ2-1; TRBD1 aligns across 7 bases. The CDR3 covers 15 residues. With V trimmed by 5 bases and J by 7 bases, 11 bases remained unmatched. Per the germline V gene, CDR1 is SGHAT and CDR2 is FQNNGV. CDR3 in amino acids: CASSVSNLQGNEQFF. The CDR3 bases are TGTGCCAGCAGCGTTTCCAACTTACAGGGGAATGAGCAGTTCTTC.

This chain uses TRBV5-5 with TRBJ2-5, with a tentative D call TRBD1 (6 bases). The CDR3 loop spans 13 amino acids. The V end lost 0 bases, the J end lost 5 bases, and 8 bases lay between the germline ends. Germline V gene lookup returns CDR1 SGHKS and CDR2 YYEKEE (reference sequence). This CDR3 is CASSLGGHETQYF. In DNA form, the CDR3 reads TGTGCCAGCAGCTTGGGGGGGCATGAGACCCAGTACTTC.

This clone appeared a few times. V and J are TRBV28 and TRBJ2-7; D is possibly TRBD2 (5 bases). This CDR3 has 15 residues. Germline values: CDR1 MDHEN, CDR2 SYDVKM. The V gene lost 2 bases and the J gene lost 3 bases, with 14 bases spanning the gap. CDR3 loop: CASSLGGSGGYEQYF. The DNA for the CDR3 is TGTGCCAGCAGTTTAGGCGGCAGTGGAGGCTACGAGCAGTACTTC.

The chain recombines TRBV5-1 with TRBJ2-2, with a tentative D call TRBD1 (5 bases). The CDR3 loop spans 15 amino acids. Looked up from germline, CDR1 is SGHRS and CDR2 is YFSETQ. Trimming cost V 1 base and J 2 bases, with 9 bases left between them. The CDR3 loop reads CASSLLTGNTGELFF. CDR3 bases: TGCGCCAGCAGCTTGTTAACAGGAAACACCGGGGAGCTGTTTTTT.

The chain has TRBV18 and TRBJ1-2; maybe TRBD1 (6 bases). Trimming stripped 4 bases from V and 7 bases from J, with 13 bases between. The CDR3 has 13 residues. CDR1 and CDR2 from the germline V gene are KGHSH and LQKENI. The CDR3 nucleotides are TGTGCCAGCTCACTAAACGACAGGACTGGCTACACCTTC. Its protein is CASSLNDRTGYTF. The complete variable domain, with remaining parts taken from reference TRBV18 and TRBJ1-2, reads NAGVMQNPRHLVRRRGQEARLRCSPMKGHSHVYWYRQLPEEGLKFMVYLQKENIIDESGMPKERFSAEFPKEGPSILRIQQVVRGDSAAYFCASSLNDRTGYTFGSGTRLTVV.

The sample holds a few counts of this clone. V usage is TRBV30 and J usage is TRBJ2-7; TRBD1 agrees at 7 bases. V was clipped by 2 bases and J by 7 bases; unmatched bases: 8. The CDR3 is 13 residues long. Germline V gene data show CDR1 as GTSNPN and CDR2 as SVGIG (reference sequence). CDR3 residues: CAWSNDRVGEQYF. CDR3 in DNA: TGTGCCTGGAGTAACGACAGGGTTGGGGAGCAGTACTTC.

The sample holds a few counts of this clone. V is TRBV5-1 and J is TRBJ2-3; maybe TRBD2 (6 bases). Trimming removed 3 bases at V and 3 bases at J, with 11 bases between. Per germline, CDR1 SGHRS and CDR2 YFSETQ. This CDR3 contains 14 residues. CDR3 residues: CASSSGRETDTQYF. CDR3 DNA: TGCGCCAGCAGCTCGGGCCGGGAGACAGATACGCAGTATTTT.

The chain employs TRBV7-2 and TRBJ2-1; 8 bases agree with TRBD2. The CDR3 length is 19 residues. CDR1 and CDR2 (germline): SGHTA, FQGNSA. V lost 5 bases, J lost 7 bases, and 22 bases stayed unmatched. CDR3 in amino acids: CASSPFNPGLAGGRNEQFF. DNA of the CDR3: TGTGCCAGCAGCCCTTTTAACCCGGGACTGGCGGGAGGAAGGAATGAGCAGTTCTTC. The whole variable domain, filled in from reference TRBV7-2 and TRBJ2-1, reads GAGVSQSPSNKVTEKGKDVELRCDPISGHTALYWYRQSLGQGLEFLIYFQGNSAPDKSGLPSDRFSAERTGGSVSTLTIQRTQQEDSAVYLCASSPFNPGLAGGRNEQFFGPGTRLTVL.

The CDR3 sequence: CASRAGSNTGELFF. The CDR3, as DNA: TGCGCCAGCAGGGCGGGCTCAAACACCGGGGAGCTGTTTTTT. V gene TRBV5-1 combines with J gene TRBJ2-2, with D tentatively TRBD2 (5 bases). Per the germline V gene, CDR1 is SGHRS and CDR2 is YFSETQ. There are 14 residues in the CDR3. Trimming stripped 5 bases from V and 2 bases from J, with 10 bases between.